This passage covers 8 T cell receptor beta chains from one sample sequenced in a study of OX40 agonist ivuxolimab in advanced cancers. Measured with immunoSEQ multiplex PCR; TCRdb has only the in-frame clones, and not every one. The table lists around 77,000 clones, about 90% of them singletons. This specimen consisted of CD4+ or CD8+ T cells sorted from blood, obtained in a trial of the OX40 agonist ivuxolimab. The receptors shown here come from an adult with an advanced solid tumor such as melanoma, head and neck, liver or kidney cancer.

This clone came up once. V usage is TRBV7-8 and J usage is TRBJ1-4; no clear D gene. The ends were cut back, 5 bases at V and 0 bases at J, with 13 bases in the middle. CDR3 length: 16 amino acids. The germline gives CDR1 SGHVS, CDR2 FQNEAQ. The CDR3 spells CASSTHVGATNEKLFF. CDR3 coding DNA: TGTGCCAGCAGCACACACGTAGGAGCAACTAATGAAAAACTGTTTTTT. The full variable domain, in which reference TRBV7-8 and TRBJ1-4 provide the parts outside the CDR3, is GAGVSQSPRYKVAKRGQDVALRCDPISGHVSLFWYQQALGQGPEFLTYFQNEAQLDKSGLPSDRFFAERPEGSVSTLKIQRTQQEDSAVYLCASSTHVGATNEKLFFGSGTQLSVL.

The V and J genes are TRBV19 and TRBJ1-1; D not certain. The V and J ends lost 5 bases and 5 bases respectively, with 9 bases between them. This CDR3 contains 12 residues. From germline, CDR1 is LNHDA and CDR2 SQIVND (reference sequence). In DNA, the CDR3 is TGTGCCAGTAGTCAGATGGGGACTGAAGCTTTCTTT. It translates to CASSQMGTEAFF.

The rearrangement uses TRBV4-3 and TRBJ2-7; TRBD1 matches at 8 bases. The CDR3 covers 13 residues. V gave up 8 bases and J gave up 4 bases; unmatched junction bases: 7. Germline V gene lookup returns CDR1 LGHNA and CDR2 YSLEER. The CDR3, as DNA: TGCGCCAGCTCGGACAGGGTCAGGTACGAGCAGTACTTC. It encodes CASSDRVRYEQYF.

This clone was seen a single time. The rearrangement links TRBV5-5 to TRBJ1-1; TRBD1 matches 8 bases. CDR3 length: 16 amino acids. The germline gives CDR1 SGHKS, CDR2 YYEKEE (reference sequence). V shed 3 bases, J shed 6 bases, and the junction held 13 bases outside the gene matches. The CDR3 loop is CASSSTTGQALAEAFF. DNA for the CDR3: TGTGCCAGCAGCTCCACTACGGGACAGGCCCTAGCTGAAGCTTTCTTT.

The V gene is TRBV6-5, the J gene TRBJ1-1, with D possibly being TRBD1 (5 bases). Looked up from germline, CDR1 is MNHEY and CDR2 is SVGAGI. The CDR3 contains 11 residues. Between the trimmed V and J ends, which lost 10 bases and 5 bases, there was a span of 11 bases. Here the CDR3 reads CATVQGTEAFF. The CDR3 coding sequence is TGTGCCACCGTCCAGGGAACTGAAGCTTTCTTT.

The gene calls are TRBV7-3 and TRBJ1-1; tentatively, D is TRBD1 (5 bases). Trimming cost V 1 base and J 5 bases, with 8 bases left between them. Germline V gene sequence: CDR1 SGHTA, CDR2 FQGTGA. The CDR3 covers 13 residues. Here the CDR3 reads CASSLKGWTEAFF. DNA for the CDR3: TGTGCCAGCAGCTTAAAGGGGTGGACTGAAGCTTTCTTT.

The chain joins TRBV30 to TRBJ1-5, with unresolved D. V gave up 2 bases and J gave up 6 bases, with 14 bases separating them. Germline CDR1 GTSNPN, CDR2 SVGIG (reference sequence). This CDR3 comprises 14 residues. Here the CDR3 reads CAWSSGIVSQPQHF. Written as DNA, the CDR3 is TGTGCCTGGAGTTCGGGGATTGTAAGTCAGCCCCAGCATTTT. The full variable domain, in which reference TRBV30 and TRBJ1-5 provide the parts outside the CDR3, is SQTIHQWPATLVQPVGSPLSLECTVEGTSNPNLYWYRQAAGRGLQLLFYSVGIGQISSEVPQNLSASRPQDRQFILSSKKLLLSDSGFYLCAWSSGIVSQPQHFGDGTRLSIL.

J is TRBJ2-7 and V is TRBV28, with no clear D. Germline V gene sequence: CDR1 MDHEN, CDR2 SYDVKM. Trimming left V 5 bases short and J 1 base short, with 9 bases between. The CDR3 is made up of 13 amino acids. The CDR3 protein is CASSPGLSYEQYF. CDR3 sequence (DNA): TGTGCCAGCAGTCCAGGCCTTTCCTACGAGCAGTACTTC.